These 30 T cell receptor beta chains came from one sample sequenced in a study of blood T cell repertoires in COVID-19. The data were produced by immunoSEQ multiplex PCR, yet TCRdb's version contains in-frame clones alone and is incomplete. The data hold 150,000 to 200,000 clones, with around 85% observed a single time. Sequenced material: peripheral blood. The origin of the receptors is a person in their 70s with COVID-19, enrolled during active disease.

CDR3 coding DNA: TGTGCCAGCAGACTAGTAGCCGTACAAGAGACCCAGTACTTC. Translating it yields CASRLVAVQETQYF. V usage is TRBV28 and J usage is TRBJ2-5; TRBD2 is a possible D gene (5 bases). Trimming left V 6 bases short and J 2 bases short, with 13 bases between. Germline values: CDR1 MDHEN, CDR2 SYDVKM. The CDR3 contains 14 residues.

The J gene is TRBJ1-1, the V gene TRBV7-9; 7 nucleotides line up with TRBD1. The CDR3 has 12 residues. With 5 bases clipped from V and 5 bases from J, the junction kept 2 bases outside the gene matches. The germline CDR1 and CDR2 sequences are SEHNR and FQNEAQ (reference sequence). The CDR3 loop reads CASSQTGTEAFF. As DNA, the CDR3 is TGTGCCAGCAGCCAGACAGGGACTGAAGCTTTCTTT. Full variable domain (rest looked up from reference TRBV7-9 and TRBJ1-1): DTGVSQNPRHKITKRGQNVTFRCDPISEHNRLYWYRQTLGQGPEFLTYFQNEAQLEKSRLLSDRFSAERPKGSFSTLEIQRTEQGDSAMYLCASSQTGTEAFFGQGTRLTVV.

The chain combines TRBV5-6 with TRBJ1-3, with 8 positions matching TRBD1. Losses at the gene ends were 4 bases for V and 0 bases for J; bases not matched to a gene: 6. CDR1 and CDR2 from the germline V gene are SGHDT and YYEEEE. This CDR3 contains 16 residues. CDR3 in amino acids: CASSPPGGRSGNTIYF. The DNA for the CDR3 is TGTGCCAGCAGCCCCCCAGGGGGCCGCTCTGGAAACACCATATATTTT.

V is TRBV3-1 (or the pseudogene TRBV3-2) and J is TRBJ1-2, with TRBD1 identical over 10 bases. The CDR3 contains 16 residues. Looked up from germline, CDR1 is LGHDT and CDR2 is YNNKEL (reference sequence). V was pared by 1 base and J by 8 bases, with 10 bases of the junction left unmatched. CDR3 residues: CASSQVRDRGSGGYTF. In DNA form, the CDR3 reads TGTGCCAGCAGCCAAGTGAGGGACAGGGGATCGGGGGGCTACACCTTC.

This chain uses TRBV28 with TRBJ1-5; D unclear. The ends were cut back, 5 bases at V and 0 bases at J, with 5 bases in the middle. Germline V gene sequence: CDR1 MDHEN, CDR2 SYDVKM. This CDR3 is 13 amino acids long. The DNA for the CDR3 is TGTGCCAGCAGTCCTAATAGCAATCAGCCCCAGCATTTT. It is translated as CASSPNSNQPQHF. Full variable domain (remainder filled in from reference TRBV28 and TRBJ1-5): DVKVTQSSRYLVKRTGEKVFLECVQDMDHENMFWYRQDPGLGLRLIYFSYDVKMKEKGDIPEGYSVSREKKERFSLILESASTNQTSMYLCASSPNSNQPQHFGDGTRLSIL.

The V and J genes are TRBV29-1 and TRBJ1-1; TRBD1 agrees at 8 bases. This CDR3 contains 14 residues. CDR1 and CDR2 (germline): SQVTM, ANQGSEA. Trimming took 7 bases from V and 2 from J; bases not matched to a gene: 9. The CDR3 reads CSAADRATNTEAFF. CDR3 DNA sequence: TGCAGCGCTGCGGACAGGGCGACAAACACTGAAGCTTTCTTT.

The CDR3 sequence is CASSIDEETDNSPLHF. The CDR3 bases are TGTGCCAGTAGTATAGATGAGGAGACGGATAATTCACCCCTCCACTTT. The chain is built from TRBV19 and TRBJ1-6; D gene ambiguous. The CDR3 has 16 residues. V dropped 0 bases and J dropped 5 bases, with 11 bases sitting between them. The germline gives CDR1 LNHDA, CDR2 SQIVND (reference sequence).

The V call is TRBV2, the J call TRBJ2-1; TRBD2 agrees at 7 bases. This CDR3 has 16 amino acids. The germline CDR1 and CDR2 sequences are SNHLY and FYNNEI. After removal of 0 bases from V and 4 bases from J, the junction contained 6 bases not matched to a gene. CDR3 sequence (DNA): TGTGCCAGCAGTGAAGCCGGGCTAGCGGAATACAATGAGCAGTTCTTC. Translation gives CASSEAGLAEYNEQFF.

This CDR3 reads CASRTPSGNEQFF. Written as DNA, the CDR3 is TGTGCCAGCAGGACACCCTCGGGGAATGAGCAGTTCTTC. The chain carries TRBV6-5 and TRBJ2-1; D possibly corresponds to TRBD2 (5 bases). The CDR3 has 13 amino acids. Trimming stripped 6 bases from V and 7 bases from J, with 13 bases between. Germline-derived CDR1 and CDR2 are MNHEY and SVGAGI.

V gene TRBV28 combines with J gene TRBJ1-2, with TRBD1 identical over 7 bases. V was pared by 5 bases and J by 4 bases, with 7 bases of the junction left unmatched. Germline lookup yields CDR1 MDHEN and CDR2 SYDVKM. The length of the CDR3 is 14 residues. In DNA form, the CDR3 reads TGTGCCAGCAGTCCCCAACGGACAGGCTATGGCTACACCTTC. Protein product: CASSPQRTGYGYTF.

The chain is built from TRBV7-2 and TRBJ2-3, with 7 positions matching TRBD2. The CDR3 consists of 15 residues. CDR1 SGHTA and CDR2 FQGNSA come from the germline V gene. The V and J ends lost 3 bases and 0 bases, in that order; junction bases with no gene match: 3. The CDR3 nucleotides are TGTGCCAGCAGCTTCGCAGCGGGAAGCACAGATACGCAGTATTTT. The encoded protein is CASSFAAGSTDTQYF. The full variable domain, its missing parts supplied by reference TRBV7-2 and TRBJ2-3, is GAGVSQSPSNKVTEKGKDVELRCDPISGHTALYWYRQSLGQGLEFLIYFQGNSAPDKSGLPSDRFSAERTGGSVSTLTIQRTQQEDSAVYLCASSFAAGSTDTQYFGPGTRLTVL.

This rearrangement joins TRBV4-3 to TRBJ2-1; D remains unclear. Germline CDR1 LGHNA, CDR2 YSLEER. This CDR3 has 15 amino acids. V was clipped by 0 bases and J by 3 bases, with 9 bases between them. The CDR3 nucleotides are TGCGCCAGCAGCCAAGAAATAGCCGGCTACAATGAGCAGTTCTTC. Protein: CASSQEIAGYNEQFF.

The chain combines TRBV7-2 with TRBJ2-5; tentatively, D is TRBD2 (6 bases). The V gene's germline CDR1 is SGHTA and CDR2 FQGNSA. The CDR3 length is 14 residues. V was cut by 6 bases and J by 5 bases, with 16 bases left in between. The CDR3 loop is CASSIRRGPETQYF. As DNA, the CDR3 is TGTGCCAGCAGTATCAGGCGGGGACCGGAGACCCAGTACTTC.

This clone was recorded only once. The J gene is TRBJ2-3, the V gene TRBV12-3 or TRBV12-4; D gene ambiguous. Trimming pared 6 bases from V and 1 base from J, leaving 8 bases between. The CDR3 totals 13 residues. The CDR3 loop reads CASSSTGTDTQYF. In DNA form, the CDR3 reads TGTGCCAGCAGCTCGACTGGCACAGATACGCAGTATTTT.

The genes are TRBV2 and TRBJ1-5; D unclear. The germline V gene has CDR1 SNHLY and CDR2 FYNNEI. Trimming stripped 4 bases from V and 1 base from J, with 11 bases between. This CDR3 contains 15 residues. CDR3 protein: CASSVTGLSNQPQHF. CDR3 in DNA: TGTGCCAGCAGTGTTACGGGATTAAGCAATCAGCCCCAGCATTTT.

The rearrangement links TRBV18 to TRBJ1-4; no clear D gene. V shed 8 bases and J shed 2 bases, with 9 bases lying between them. The germline V gene encodes CDR1 KGHSH and CDR2 LQKENI. This CDR3 spans 13 amino acids. The CDR3: CASTQATNEKLFF. The CDR3, as DNA: TGTGCCAGCACGCAAGCTACTAATGAAAAACTGTTTTTT.

This chain joins TRBV5-4 and TRBJ1-2; 8 bases map to TRBD1. The CDR3 consists of 15 residues. Germline V gene sequence: CDR1 SGHNT, CDR2 YYREEE (reference sequence). Trimming cost V 4 bases and J 0 bases; bases outside gene matches: 5. The CDR3 sequence: CASSHRDRTNYGYTF. DNA for the CDR3: TGTGCCAGCAGCCACCGGGACAGGACTAACTATGGCTACACCTTC.

This sequence joins TRBV28 and TRBJ1-1; D possibly corresponds to TRBD1 (5 bases). Trimming shortened V by 4 bases and J by 5 bases, and 20 bases separated the two germline ends. Germline CDR1 and CDR2: MDHEN and SYDVKM. This CDR3 spans 16 amino acids. CDR3 region: CASSSPVGLGGTEAFF. DNA of the CDR3: TGTGCCAGCAGTTCACCCGTGGGGCTCGGGGGAACTGAAGCTTTCTTT. Combining the CDR3 with reference TRBV28 and TRBJ1-1 gives the whole variable domain DVKVTQSSRYLVKRTGEKVFLECVQDMDHENMFWYRQDPGLGLRLIYFSYDVKMKEKGDIPEGYSVSREKKERFSLILESASTNQTSMYLCASSSPVGLGGTEAFFGQGTRLTVV.

V usage is TRBV5-1 and J usage is TRBJ2-6, with 7 nucleotides matching TRBD2. The CDR3 sequence is 16 residues long. Per the germline V gene, CDR1 is SGHRS and CDR2 is YFSETQ. Losses at the gene ends were 3 bases for V and 1 base for J; bases not matched to a gene: 4. CDR3 sequence reads: CASSSAGVSGANVLTF. In DNA form, the CDR3 reads TGCGCCAGCAGCTCCGCGGGAGTTTCTGGGGCCAACGTCCTGACTTTC.

This rearrangement joins TRBV20-1 to TRBJ2-2; D not certain. The CDR3 sequence is 10 residues long. The V end lost 6 bases, the J end lost 8 bases, and 7 bases lay between the germline ends. Germline CDR1 and CDR2: DFQATT and SNEGSKA (reference sequence). This CDR3 reads CSAAGGELFF. The CDR3 coding sequence is TGCAGTGCCGCCGGGGGGGAGCTGTTTTTT.

This clone was recorded only once. This chain uses TRBV5-1 with TRBJ2-1; TRBD2 matches at 10 bases. Germline CDR1 and CDR2: SGHRS and YFSETQ. J gave up 5 bases and V 4 bases, and 9 bases lay outside the gene matches. CDR3 length: 16 amino acids. The CDR3: CASSAAGGWRDNEQFF. The DNA of the CDR3 is TGCGCCAGCAGCGCAGCGGGAGGGTGGCGAGACAATGAGCAGTTCTTC. Complete variable domain (other parts from reference TRBV5-1 and TRBJ2-1): KAGVTQTPRYLIKTRGQQVTLSCSPISGHRSVSWYQQTPGQGLQFLFEYFSETQRNKGNFPGRFSGRQFSNSRSEMNVSTLELGDSALYLCASSAAGGWRDNEQFFGPGTRLTVL.

The chain uses TRBV6-5 and TRBJ1-2, with 7 bases identical to TRBD1. There are 15 residues in the CDR3. The junction had 7 bases not matched to a gene; V was cut back by 6 bases and J by 0 bases. Germline values: CDR1 MNHEY, CDR2 SVGAGI. CDR3 region: CASRSKGAPNYGYTF. In nucleotides, the CDR3 is TGTGCCAGCAGATCAAAGGGGGCGCCTAACTATGGCTACACCTTC.

V gene TRBV19 combines with J gene TRBJ2-7; the match to TRBD1 covers 7 bases. CDR3 length: 13 amino acids. Unmatched junction bases numbered 3, after V lost 3 bases and J lost 4 bases. Germline values: CDR1 LNHDA, CDR2 SQIVND (reference sequence). CDR3 in DNA: TGTGCCAGTAGTATTTCGACAGGGTACGAGCAGTACTTC. Protein: CASSISTGYEQYF. Complete variable domain (other parts from reference TRBV19 and TRBJ2-7): DGGITQSPKYLFRKEGQNVTLSCEQNLNHDAMYWYRQDPGQGLRLIYYSQIVNDFQKGDIAEGYSVSREKKESFPLTVTSAQKNPTAFYLCASSISTGYEQYFGPGTRLTVT.

This clone was detected only once. This chain uses TRBV15 with TRBJ2-5, with 7 bases lining up with TRBD2. The CDR3 is 15 residues long. Unmatched junction bases numbered 7, after V lost 4 bases and J lost 2 bases. Per germline, CDR1 LNHNV and CDR2 YYDKDF (reference sequence). In nucleotides, the CDR3 is TGTGCCACCAGCAATCTGGCTAGCGGACAAGAGACCCAGTACTTC. This gives the protein CATSNLASGQETQYF.

The CDR3 coding sequence is TGTGCCAGCAGCTTATACACTGGCGGGACCCAGTACTTC. Translation: CASSLYTGGTQYF. The chain joins TRBV7-2 to TRBJ2-5, with D uncertain. V gave up 2 bases and J gave up 7 bases, with 11 bases separating them. The CDR3 totals 13 residues. Germline V lookup: CDR1 SGHTA, CDR2 FQGNSA. The whole variable domain, remainder taken from reference TRBV7-2 and TRBJ2-5, is GAGVSQSPSNKVTEKGKDVELRCDPISGHTALYWYRQSLGQGLEFLIYFQGNSAPDKSGLPSDRFSAERTGGSVSTLTIQRTQQEDSAVYLCASSLYTGGTQYFGPGTRLLVL.

The V and J genes are TRBV4-1 and TRBJ2-7, with a weak D call TRBD1 (5 bases). Between the trimmed V and J ends, which lost 0 bases and 2 bases, there was a span of 11 bases. The CDR3 sequence is 15 residues long. CDR1 is MGHRA, CDR2 YSYEKL, per germline. CDR3 bases: TGCGCCAGCAGCCAAGAAGGGCAGGGTACCTACGAGCAGTACTTC. This encodes CASSQEGQGTYEQYF.

This chain uses TRBV5-1 with TRBJ1-1; 8 nucleotides line up with TRBD1. J was trimmed by 4 bases and V by 3 bases; bases with no gene match: 8. This CDR3 has 15 residues. Germline V gene lookup returns CDR1 SGHRS and CDR2 YFSETQ. The CDR3 is CASSSDRGRSTEAFF. Here the CDR3 DNA reads TGCGCCAGCAGCTCAGACAGGGGCAGGAGCACTGAAGCTTTCTTT.

V is TRBV11-2 and J is TRBJ2-7, with 8 bases identical to TRBD1. Per the germline V gene, CDR1 is SGHAT and CDR2 is FQNNGV. The CDR3 contains 15 residues. The trim removed 6 bases at V and 5 bases at J, leaving 12 bases unmatched. The CDR3 region is CASSFQSRGPDEQYF. CDR3 nucleotide sequence: TGTGCCAGCAGTTTCCAAAGCAGGGGGCCCGACGAGCAGTACTTC. The full variable domain, with the rest looked up from reference TRBV11-2 and TRBJ2-7, is EAGVAQSPRYKIIEKRQSVAFWCNPISGHATLYWYQQILGQGPKLLIQFQNNGVVDDSQLPKDRFSAERLKGVDSTLKIQPAKLEDSAVYLCASSFQSRGPDEQYFGPGTRLTVT.

The chain carries TRBV2 and TRBJ2-6; perhaps TRBD1 as D (6 bases). The CDR3 is 16 amino acids. Germline assignment: CDR1 SNHLY and CDR2 FYNNEI. The V and J ends lost 4 bases and 3 bases respectively, with 13 bases between them. The CDR3 nucleotides read TGTGCCAGCAGTGTCGGCAGGGGATTTGGGGCCAACGTCCTGACTTTC. Amino acids: CASSVGRGFGANVLTF.

The V gene is TRBV5-8, the J gene TRBJ2-1, with TRBD2 matching 10 bases. Germline CDR1 is SGHTS and CDR2 is YDEGEE. The CDR3 extends over 15 amino acids. Unmatched junction bases numbered 3, after V lost 1 base and J lost 5 bases. The CDR3 nucleotides read TGTGCCAGCAGCTTGTGGACTAGCGGTAACAATGAGCAGTTCTTC. Encoded protein: CASSLWTSGNNEQFF.